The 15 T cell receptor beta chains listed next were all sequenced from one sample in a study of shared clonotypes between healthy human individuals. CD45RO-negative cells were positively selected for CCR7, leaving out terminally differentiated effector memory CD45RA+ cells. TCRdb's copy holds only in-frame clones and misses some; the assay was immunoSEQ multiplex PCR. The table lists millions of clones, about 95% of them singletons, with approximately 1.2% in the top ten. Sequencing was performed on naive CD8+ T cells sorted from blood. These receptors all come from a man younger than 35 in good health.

The CDR3 spells CASSSGTGGPETQYF. The CDR3 region has the DNA TGTGCCAGCAGCTCCGGGACAGGGGGTCCTGAGACCCAGTACTTC. This chain connects TRBV13 to TRBJ2-5; 11 bases fit TRBD1. The J segment lost 5 bases and the V segment lost 4 bases, leaving 6 bases of the junction unmatched. The CDR3 contains 15 residues. Germline V CDR1 and CDR2: PRHDT, FYEKMQ (reference sequence).

The CDR3 DNA reads as TGTGCCAGTAGTATCGAGGGTTCGGGCGAGCAGTACTTC. Amino acids: CASSIEGSGEQYF. The chain uses TRBV19 and TRBJ2-7; perhaps TRBD2 as D (5 bases). With 3 bases removed from V and 6 bases from J, the gap between germline ends came to 12 bases. The V gene's germline CDR1 is LNHDA and CDR2 SQIVND (reference sequence). The CDR3 extends over 13 amino acids.

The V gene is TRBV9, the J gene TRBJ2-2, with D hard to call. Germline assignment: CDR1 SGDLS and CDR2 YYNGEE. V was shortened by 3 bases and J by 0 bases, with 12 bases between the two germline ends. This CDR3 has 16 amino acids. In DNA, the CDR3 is TGTGCCAGCAGCGCCGCAGGACGTTCGAACACCGGGGAGCTGTTTTTT. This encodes CASSAAGRSNTGELFF. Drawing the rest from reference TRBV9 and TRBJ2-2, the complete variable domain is DSGVTQTPKHLITATGQRVTLRCSPRSGDLSVYWYQQSLDQGLQFLIQYYNGEERAKGNILERFSAQQFPDLHSELNLSSLELGDSALYFCASSAAGRSNTGELFFGEGSRLTVL.

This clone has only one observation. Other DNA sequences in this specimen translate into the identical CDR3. CDR3: CAWSVSTNTGELFF. CDR3 bases: TGTGCCTGGAGCGTATCAACGAACACCGGGGAGCTGTTTTTT. The V call is TRBV30, the J call TRBJ2-2; unclear D gene. The length of the CDR3 is 14 residues. Per germline, CDR1 GTSNPN and CDR2 SVGIG (reference sequence). V was clipped by 3 bases and J by 0 bases, with 8 bases between them.

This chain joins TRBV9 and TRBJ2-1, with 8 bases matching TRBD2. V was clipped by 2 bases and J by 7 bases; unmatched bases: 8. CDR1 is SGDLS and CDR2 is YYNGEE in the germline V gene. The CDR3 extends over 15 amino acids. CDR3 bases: TGTGCCAGCAGCGTCGGCGGGGGGTTTCGGAATGAGCAGTTCTTC. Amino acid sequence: CASSVGGGFRNEQFF. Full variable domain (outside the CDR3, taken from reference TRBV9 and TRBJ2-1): DSGVTQTPKHLITATGQRVTLRCSPRSGDLSVYWYQQSLDQGLQFLIQYYNGEERAKGNILERFSAQQFPDLHSELNLSSLELGDSALYFCASSVGGGFRNEQFFGPGTRLTVL.

CDR3 coding DNA: TGTGCCAGCAGTCGGGCCGTTTCTTCATGGGTCGGCGGGGAGCTGTTTTTT. It specifies CASSRAVSSWVGGELFF. The chain joins TRBV27 to TRBJ2-2; no clear D. CDR1 is MNHEY, CDR2 SMNVEV, per germline (reference sequence). V lost 5 bases and J lost 7, with 23 bases in between. This CDR3 is built from 17 residues.

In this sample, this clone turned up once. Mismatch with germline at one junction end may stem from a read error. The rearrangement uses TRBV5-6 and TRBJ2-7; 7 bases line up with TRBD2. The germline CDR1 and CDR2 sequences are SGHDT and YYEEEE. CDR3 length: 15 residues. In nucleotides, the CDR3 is TGTGCCAGCAGATTGGCGTGGGAGGGAGTCAACGAGCAGTACTTC. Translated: CASRLAWEGVNEQYF.

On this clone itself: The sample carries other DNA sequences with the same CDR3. CDR3 region: CASSLGLAGGRETQYF. The CDR3 DNA is TGTGCCAGCAGCCTCGGACTAGCTGGGGGCAGGGAGACCCAGTACTTC. The chain recombines TRBV7-6 with TRBJ2-5, with 8 bases identical to TRBD2. CDR3 length: 16 amino acids. CDR1 and CDR2 from the germline V gene are SGHVS and FNYEAQ. V trimming: 5 bases; J trimming: 5 bases; junction bases outside the gene matches: 13.

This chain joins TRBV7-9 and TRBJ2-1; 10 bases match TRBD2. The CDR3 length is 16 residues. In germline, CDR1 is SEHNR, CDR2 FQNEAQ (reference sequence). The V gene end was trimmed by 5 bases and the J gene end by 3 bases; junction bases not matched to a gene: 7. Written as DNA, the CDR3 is TGTGCCAGCAGCGTTACTAGCGGGATTTTCTACAATGAGCAGTTCTTC. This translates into CASSVTSGIFYNEQFF.

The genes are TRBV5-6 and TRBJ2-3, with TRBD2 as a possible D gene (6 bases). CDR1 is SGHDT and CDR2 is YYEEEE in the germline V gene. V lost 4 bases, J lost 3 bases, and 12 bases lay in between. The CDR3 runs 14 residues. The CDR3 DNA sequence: TGTGCCAGCAGCCCGCCTGGAGGGACAGATACGCAGTATTTT. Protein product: CASSPPGGTDTQYF.

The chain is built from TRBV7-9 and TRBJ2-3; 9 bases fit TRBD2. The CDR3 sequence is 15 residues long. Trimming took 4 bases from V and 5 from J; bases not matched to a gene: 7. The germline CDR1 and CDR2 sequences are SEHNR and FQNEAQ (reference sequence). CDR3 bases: TGTGCCAGCAGCTCATTCAGCGGGGGGCTAGATACGCAGTATTTT. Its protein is CASSSFSGGLDTQYF.

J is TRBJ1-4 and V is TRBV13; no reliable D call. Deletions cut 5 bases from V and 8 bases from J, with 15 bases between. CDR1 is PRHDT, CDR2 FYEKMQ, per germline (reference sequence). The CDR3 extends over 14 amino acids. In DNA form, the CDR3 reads TGTGCCAGCAGCCCAGCACTCAATGGGGAAAAACTGTTTTTT. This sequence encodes CASSPALNGEKLFF.

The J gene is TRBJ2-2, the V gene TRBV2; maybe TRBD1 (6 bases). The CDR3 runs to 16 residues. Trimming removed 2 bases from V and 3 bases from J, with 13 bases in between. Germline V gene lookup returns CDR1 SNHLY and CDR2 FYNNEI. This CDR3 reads CASSENRAIYTGELFF. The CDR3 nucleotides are TGTGCCAGCAGTGAAAACAGGGCTATTTACACCGGGGAGCTGTTTTTT.

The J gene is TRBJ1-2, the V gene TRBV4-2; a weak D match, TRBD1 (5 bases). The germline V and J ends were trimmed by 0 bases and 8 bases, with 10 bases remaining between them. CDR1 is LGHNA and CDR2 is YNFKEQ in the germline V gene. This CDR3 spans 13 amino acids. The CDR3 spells CASSQDGGNGYTF. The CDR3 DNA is TGTGCCAGCAGCCAAGATGGGGGGAACGGCTACACCTTC.

CDR3 coding DNA: TGCGCCAGCAGCCCCACTCAGGGGCTCTATGGCTACACCTTC. It translates to CASSPTQGLYGYTF. This chain joins TRBV4-1 and TRBJ1-2; possibly TRBD1 for D (6 bases). This CDR3 comprises 14 residues. CDR1 and CDR2 from the germline V gene are MGHRA and YSYEKL. Trimming removed 4 bases from V and 4 bases from J, with 13 bases in between.